The clone carrying this T cell receptor (beta chain) was counted a few times. Its matching antigen is unknown. Germline V gives CDR1 SEHNR, CDR2 FQNEAQ (reference sequence). Trimming removed 4 bases at V and 4 bases at J, with 10 bases between. The CDR3 totals 13 residues. The sample belongs to a study of graft-versus-host responses after intestinal transplantation. In the study overall: Multivisceral, liver-intestinal, or isolated intestinal transplants were received by the recipients. Induction with anti-thymocyte globulin, then tacrolimus and steroids for three to four years, was given to all recipients. Broader study findings: GvH clone levels peaked in circulation, and this peak was associated with early post-transplant HvG declines.

Sequenced by immunoSEQ multiplex PCR; TCRdb stores in-frame clones only, minus some. The sample includes around 97,000 clones, 75% to 95% seen only once; the top ten take 0.15% to 0.2%. This sample comprised unstimulated CD4+ T cells sorted from spleen or lymph node cells, obtained before transplant. This TCR was sampled from a human donor who was the organ donor for an intestinal transplant. The rearrangement joins TRBV7-9 to TRBJ1-2; perhaps TRBD1 as D (6 bases). The DNA for the CDR3 is TGTGCCAGCAGCTCCACAGGGAGCTATGGCTACACCTTC. It is translated as CASSSTGSYGYTF.